Listed here are 20 T cell receptor beta chains from one sample, sequenced in a study of blood T cell repertoires in COVID-19. Sequencing was performed with immunoSEQ multiplex PCR; in TCRdb, only in-frame clones are kept and a portion is missing. The repertoire holds around 300,000 clones, with 88% as singletons. Material: PBMCs or T cells enriched from blood (not recorded which). Receptor source: a man in his thirties or forties who had recovered from COVID-19.

This chain joins TRBV2 and TRBJ1-2; 10 bases agree with TRBD1. The CDR3 contains 13 residues. Germline V gene sequence: CDR1 SNHLY, CDR2 FYNNEI. With V trimmed by 10 bases and J by 4 bases, 6 bases remained unmatched. Here the CDR3 reads CAIKTGGGYGYTF. The CDR3 DNA reads as TGTGCCATCAAGACAGGGGGCGGCTATGGCTACACCTTC.

The rearrangement links TRBV5-4 to TRBJ2-5; maybe TRBD2 (5 bases). V was shortened by 0 bases and J by 5 bases, with 14 bases between the two germline ends. CDR1 is SGHNT, CDR2 YYREEE, per germline (reference sequence). The CDR3 contains 15 residues. The CDR3 nucleotides are TGTGCCAGCAGCTTGGAGGCCAGCAGAGGGGAGACCCAGTACTTC. It specifies CASSLEASRGETQYF.

This clone appeared once. The CDR3 nucleotides read TGTGCCAGCAGCTCCGGGACTCTAGGCTATGGCTACACCTTC. It encodes CASSSGTLGYGYTF. The chain joins TRBV7-8 to TRBJ1-2; TRBD1 is a possible D gene (5 bases). CDR3 length equals 14 residues. The germline V and J ends were trimmed by 4 bases and 4 bases, with 13 bases remaining between them. Per germline, CDR1 SGHVS and CDR2 FQNEAQ.

On this clone: The same CDR3 also results from other DNA sequences found in this sample. The J gene is TRBJ1-6, the V gene TRBV5-1; 8 bases line up with TRBD1. The V and J ends lost 4 bases and 8 bases, in that order; junction bases with no gene match: 5. Per the germline V gene, CDR1 is SGHRS and CDR2 is YFSETQ. The CDR3 has 14 amino acids. The CDR3 protein is CASSLGQGDSPLHF. The CDR3 DNA is TGCGCCAGCAGCCTAGGACAGGGCGATTCACCCCTCCACTTT.

V usage is TRBV29-1 and J usage is TRBJ2-3, with TRBD2 identical over 8 bases. V dropped 5 bases and J dropped 0; count of bases not matched to a gene: 7. Germline V gene sequence: CDR1 SQVTM, CDR2 ANQGSEA. CDR3 length equals 15 residues. CDR3 amino acids: CSVPYSGTSTDTQYF. The CDR3 region has the DNA TGCAGCGTTCCTTATAGCGGGACTAGCACAGATACGCAGTATTTT.

The J gene is TRBJ2-7, the V gene TRBV5-1, with TRBD1 as a possible D gene (6 bases). The V end lost 2 bases, the J end lost 0 bases, and 12 bases lay between the germline ends. Germline V CDR1 and CDR2: SGHRS, YFSETQ. The CDR3 covers 15 residues. The CDR3 DNA reads TGCGCCAGCAGCTTATTTACAGGGTCCTCCTACGAGCAGTACTTC. Protein product: CASSLFTGSSYEQYF.

Points on this clone: Within the sample, other DNA sequences also encode this same CDR3. The chain couples TRBV7-9 to TRBJ1-1; the D is unclear. This CDR3 region has 13 residues. Per germline, CDR1 SEHNR and CDR2 FQNEAQ (reference sequence). V lost 2 bases and J 1 base, leaving 5 bases between the germline ends. The CDR3: CASSLRGNTEAFF. The CDR3 coding sequence is TGTGCCAGCAGCTTACGAGGGAACACTGAAGCTTTCTTT.

V gene TRBV7-3 combines with J gene TRBJ1-1; TRBD1 might be the D (6 bases). Germline V gene lookup returns CDR1 SGHTA and CDR2 FQGTGA. Trimming took off 4 bases at V and 4 bases at J, with 25 bases between the two ends. The CDR3 consists of 18 residues. The CDR3 bases are TGTGCCAGCAGCTCCCCCACTGAGTTCAGGGGAAGGAGCACTGAAGCTTTCTTT. Its protein product is CASSSPTEFRGRSTEAFF.

V gene TRBV2 combines with J gene TRBJ2-7; D may be TRBD1 (7 bases). V shed 5 bases and J shed 3 bases, with 14 bases lying between them. Germline V gene sequence: CDR1 SNHLY, CDR2 FYNNEI. This CDR3 region has 14 residues. CDR3 loop: CASSPARGDYEQYF. The CDR3, as DNA: TGTGCCAGCAGTCCCGCCAGGGGGGACTACGAGCAGTACTTC.

V is TRBV7-9 and J is TRBJ1-4; 12 bases align to TRBD1. After removal of 6 bases from V and 7 bases from J, the junction contained 9 bases not matched to a gene. The CDR3 extends over 16 amino acids. The germline V gene encodes CDR1 SEHNR and CDR2 FQNEAQ (reference sequence). CDR3 DNA: TGTGCCAGCAGTTCCGGGACAGGGGGCTGGCGTGAAAAACTGTTTTTT. It yields the protein CASSSGTGGWREKLFF.

The chain's CDR3 is CASSQDPGSGNTIYF. The DNA of the CDR3 is TGCGCCAGCAGCCAAGATCCCGGGTCTGGAAACACCATATATTTT. This sequence joins TRBV4-1 and TRBJ1-3; D remains unclear. The CDR3 totals 15 residues. CDR1 and CDR2 from the germline V gene are MGHRA and YSYEKL. Trimming removed 0 bases at V and 1 base at J, with 7 bases between.

This clone was recorded once. This chain joins TRBV11-3 and TRBJ1-6; 9 nucleotides align to TRBD1. Germline V gene lookup returns CDR1 SGHNT and CDR2 YENEEA. With V trimmed by 4 bases and J by 4 bases, 14 bases remained unmatched. The CDR3 is 19 amino acids. This CDR3 is CASSSTRQRDREYNSPLHF. The CDR3 DNA reads TGTGCCAGCAGCTCCACACGCCAGCGGGACAGGGAATATAATTCACCCCTCCACTTT.

The chain couples TRBV6-5 to TRBJ2-7; D uncertain. CDR1 MNHEY and CDR2 SVGAGI come from the germline V gene. The CDR3 is made up of 14 amino acids. Trimming pared 0 bases from V and 2 bases from J, leaving 8 bases between. Here the CDR3 reads CASSYSIGAYEQYF. CDR3 coding DNA: TGTGCCAGCAGTTACTCGATCGGTGCCTACGAGCAGTACTTC.

This sequence joins TRBV5-1 and TRBJ1-3, with D hard to call. CDR3 length equals 17 residues. V was clipped by 0 bases and J by 2 bases, with 15 bases between them. Per germline, CDR1 SGHRS and CDR2 YFSETQ. CDR3 in amino acids: CASSLAPADSPGNTIYF. CDR3 DNA sequence: TGCGCCAGCAGCTTGGCCCCGGCAGACTCCCCTGGAAACACCATATATTTT. Full variable domain (rest looked up from reference TRBV5-1 and TRBJ1-3): KAGVTQTPRYLIKTRGQQVTLSCSPISGHRSVSWYQQTPGQGLQFLFEYFSETQRNKGNFPGRFSGRQFSNSRSEMNVSTLELGDSALYLCASSLAPADSPGNTIYFGEGSWLTVV.

This rearrangement joins TRBV3-1 (or the pseudogene TRBV3-2) to TRBJ2-2, with a possible D match to TRBD2 (6 bases). The CDR3 runs to 13 residues. With 4 bases removed from V and 9 bases from J, the gap between germline ends came to 12 bases. CDR1 is LGHDT, CDR2 YNNKEL, per germline (reference sequence). This chain's CDR3 is CASSPGGTRELFF. The CDR3 DNA reads TGTGCCAGCAGCCCTGGGGGGACCCGGGAGCTGTTTTTT.

The rearrangement joins TRBV3-1 (or the pseudogene TRBV3-2) to TRBJ1-1; 7 nucleotides match TRBD1. The V and J ends lost 1 base and 1 base, in that order; junction bases with no gene match: 3. Germline CDR1 reads LGHDT; CDR2 reads YNNKEL (reference sequence). This CDR3 spans 15 amino acids. This CDR3 is CASSQVQGGNTEAFF. The DNA for the CDR3 is TGTGCCAGCAGCCAAGTGCAGGGGGGGAACACTGAAGCTTTCTTT.

The V and J genes are TRBV19 and TRBJ1-5, with 8 bases aligning to TRBD1. The V gene's germline CDR1 is LNHDA and CDR2 SQIVND (reference sequence). The CDR3 has 14 amino acids. V lost 6 bases to trimming and J lost 7 bases; unmatched junction nucleotides: 8. The CDR3 sequence is CASSHRTGLQPQHF. The CDR3 nucleotides are TGTGCCAGTAGCCACAGGACAGGGTTACAGCCCCAGCATTTT.

The chain links TRBV5-8 to TRBJ1-2, with D perhaps matching TRBD1 (5 bases). Germline V CDR1 and CDR2: SGHTS, YDEGEE. The CDR3 runs to 13 residues. Trimming stripped 2 bases from V and 4 bases from J, with 9 bases between. CDR3 coding DNA: TGTGCCAGCAGCTTCGGCGGGGCCTATGGCTACACCTTC. It specifies CASSFGGAYGYTF.

This chain uses TRBV7-9 with TRBJ2-3, with D hard to call. V lost 1 base and J lost 1, with 3 bases in between. Germline lookup yields CDR1 SEHNR and CDR2 FQNEAQ (reference sequence). The CDR3 is made up of 13 amino acids. In nucleotides, the CDR3 is TGTGCCAGCAGCTTAGTCGGCACAGATACGCAGTATTTT. As protein: CASSLVGTDTQYF. Supplemented by reference TRBV7-9 and TRBJ2-3, the full variable domain reads DTGVSQNPRHKITKRGQNVTFRCDPISEHNRLYWYRQTLGQGPEFLTYFQNEAQLEKSRLLSDRFSAERPKGSFSTLEIQRTEQGDSAMYLCASSLVGTDTQYFGPGTRLTVL.

A single count supports this clone. V usage is TRBV10-2 and J usage is TRBJ1-1; D may be TRBD1 (6 bases). Germline V lookup: CDR1 WSHSY, CDR2 SAAADI. Deletions cut 7 bases from V and 5 bases from J, with 17 bases between. This CDR3 is built from 14 residues. The CDR3 coding sequence is TGCGCCAGCAAAAGAACAGGGCTGGGGACTGAAGCTTTCTTT. Its protein product is CASKRTGLGTEAFF.